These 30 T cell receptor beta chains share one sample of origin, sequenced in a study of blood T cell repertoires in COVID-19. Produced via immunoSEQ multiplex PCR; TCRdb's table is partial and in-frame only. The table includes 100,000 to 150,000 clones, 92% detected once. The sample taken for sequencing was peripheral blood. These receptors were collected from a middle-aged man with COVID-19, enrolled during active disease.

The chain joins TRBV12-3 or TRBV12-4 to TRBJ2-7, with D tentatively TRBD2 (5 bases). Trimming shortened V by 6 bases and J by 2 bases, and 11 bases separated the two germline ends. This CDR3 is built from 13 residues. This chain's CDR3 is CASSRGPAYEQYV. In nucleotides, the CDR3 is TGTGCCAGCAGCCGAGGGCCCGCCTACGAGCAGTACGTC.

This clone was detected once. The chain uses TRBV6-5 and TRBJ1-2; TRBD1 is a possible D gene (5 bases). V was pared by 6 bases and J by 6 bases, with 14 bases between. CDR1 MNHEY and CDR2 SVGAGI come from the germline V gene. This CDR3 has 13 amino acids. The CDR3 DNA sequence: TGTGCCAGCAGGGCCTCAGGGTGGGATGGCTACACCTTC. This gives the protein CASRASGWDGYTF.

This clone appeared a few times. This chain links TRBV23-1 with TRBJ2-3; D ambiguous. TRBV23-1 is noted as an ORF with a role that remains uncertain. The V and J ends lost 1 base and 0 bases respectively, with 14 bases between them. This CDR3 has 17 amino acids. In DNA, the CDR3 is TGCGCCAGCAGTCAATGGCGGAATATCCGTAGCACAGATACGCAGTATTTT. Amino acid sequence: CASSQWRNIRSTDTQYF.

For the CDR3, the DNA is TGTGCCAGCAGTTTACTCGGACTGGGGAACACCGGGGAGCTGTTTTTT. Translated: CASSLLGLGNTGELFF. The V gene is TRBV6-5, the J gene TRBJ2-2; the D gene is possibly TRBD2 (5 bases). Germline V gene lookup returns CDR1 MNHEY and CDR2 SVGAGI. The CDR3 totals 16 residues. V was shortened by 4 bases and J by 1 base, with 13 bases between the two germline ends.

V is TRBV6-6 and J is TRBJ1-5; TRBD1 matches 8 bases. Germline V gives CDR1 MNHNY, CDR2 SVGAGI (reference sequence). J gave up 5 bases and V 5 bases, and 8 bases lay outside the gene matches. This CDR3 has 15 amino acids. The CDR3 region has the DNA TGTGCCAGCAGTCATTTAGGACAGGGCGATCAGCCCCAGCATTTT. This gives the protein CASSHLGQGDQPQHF.

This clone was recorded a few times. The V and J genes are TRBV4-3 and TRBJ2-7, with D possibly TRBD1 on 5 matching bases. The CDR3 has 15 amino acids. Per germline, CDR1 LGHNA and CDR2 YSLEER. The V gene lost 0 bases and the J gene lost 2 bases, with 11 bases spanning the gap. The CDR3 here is CASSQEPGPPYEQYF. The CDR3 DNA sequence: TGCGCCAGCAGCCAAGAACCAGGGCCCCCCTACGAGCAGTACTTC.

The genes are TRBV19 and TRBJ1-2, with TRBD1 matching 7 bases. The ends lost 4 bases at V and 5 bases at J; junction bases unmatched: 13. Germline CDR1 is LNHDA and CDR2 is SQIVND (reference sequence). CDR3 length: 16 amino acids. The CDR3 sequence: CASSKDRPPGYYGYTF. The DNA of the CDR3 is TGTGCCAGTAGTAAGGACAGGCCCCCGGGCTATTATGGCTACACCTTC.

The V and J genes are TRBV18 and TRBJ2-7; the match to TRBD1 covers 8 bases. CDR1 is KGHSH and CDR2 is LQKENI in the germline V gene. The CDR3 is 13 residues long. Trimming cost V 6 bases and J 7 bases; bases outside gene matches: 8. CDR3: CASSPQGAWEQYF. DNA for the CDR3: TGTGCCAGCTCCCCGCAGGGGGCGTGGGAGCAGTACTTC.

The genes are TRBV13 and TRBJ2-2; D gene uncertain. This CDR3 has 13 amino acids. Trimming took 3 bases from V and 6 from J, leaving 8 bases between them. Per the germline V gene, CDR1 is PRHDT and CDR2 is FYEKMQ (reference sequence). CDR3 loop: CASSFRGSGELFF. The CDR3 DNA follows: TGTGCCAGCAGCTTTCGTGGCTCCGGGGAGCTGTTTTTT.

CDR3 nucleotides: TGTGCCAGCAGCTCTAGCGGGAGATCCTACGAGCAGTACTTC. Translated, it gives CASSSSGRSYEQYF. V gene TRBV7-9 combines with J gene TRBJ2-7; TRBD2 aligns across 10 bases. Germline trimming cut 4 bases from V and 1 base from J; bases unmatched to any gene: 1. The CDR3 has 14 residues. Germline CDR1 and CDR2: SEHNR and FQNEAQ (reference sequence).

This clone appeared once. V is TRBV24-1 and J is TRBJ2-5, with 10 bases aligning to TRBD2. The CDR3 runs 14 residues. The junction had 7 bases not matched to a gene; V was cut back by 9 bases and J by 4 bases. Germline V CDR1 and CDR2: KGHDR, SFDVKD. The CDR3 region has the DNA TGTGCCACCGGGACGAGCGGGAGGGGAGAGACCCAGTACTTC. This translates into CATGTSGRGETQYF.

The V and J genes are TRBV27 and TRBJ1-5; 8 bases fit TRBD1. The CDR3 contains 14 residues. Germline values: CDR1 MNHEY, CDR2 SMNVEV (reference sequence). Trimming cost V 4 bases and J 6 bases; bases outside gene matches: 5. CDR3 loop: CASSYTGGGQPQHF. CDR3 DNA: TGTGCCAGCAGTTATACAGGGGGGGGTCAGCCCCAGCATTTT.

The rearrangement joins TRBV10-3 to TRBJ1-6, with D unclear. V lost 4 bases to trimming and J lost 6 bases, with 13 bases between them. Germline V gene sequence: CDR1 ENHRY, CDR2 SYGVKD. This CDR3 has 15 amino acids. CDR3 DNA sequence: TGTGCCATCAGTGCCAGCTTAGAGGGTAATTCACCCCTCCACTTT. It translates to CAISASLEGNSPLHF.

The CDR3 here is CASSRGPSYEQYV. In DNA form, the CDR3 reads TGTGCCAGCAGCAGGGGGCCCTCCTACGAGCAGTACGTC. The chain employs TRBV6-5 and TRBJ2-7; 8 bases line up with TRBD1. The V and J ends lost 6 bases and 0 bases, in that order; junction bases with no gene match: 1. Looked up from germline, CDR1 is MNHEY and CDR2 is SVGAGI. There are 13 residues in the CDR3.

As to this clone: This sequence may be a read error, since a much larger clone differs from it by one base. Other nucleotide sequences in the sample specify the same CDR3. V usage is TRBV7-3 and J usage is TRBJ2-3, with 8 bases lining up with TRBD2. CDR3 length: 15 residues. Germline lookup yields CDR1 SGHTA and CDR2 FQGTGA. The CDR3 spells CASSRAGGSTDTQYF. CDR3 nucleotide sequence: TGCGCCAGCAGCCGGGCGGGGGGTAGCACAGATACGCAGTATTTT.

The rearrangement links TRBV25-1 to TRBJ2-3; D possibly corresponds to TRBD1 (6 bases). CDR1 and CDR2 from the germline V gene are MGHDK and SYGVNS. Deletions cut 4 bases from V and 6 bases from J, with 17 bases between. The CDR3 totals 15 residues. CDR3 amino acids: CASSVRHRAVDTQYF. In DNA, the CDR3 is TGTGCCAGCAGTGTCCGCCACAGGGCTGTGGATACGCAGTATTTT.

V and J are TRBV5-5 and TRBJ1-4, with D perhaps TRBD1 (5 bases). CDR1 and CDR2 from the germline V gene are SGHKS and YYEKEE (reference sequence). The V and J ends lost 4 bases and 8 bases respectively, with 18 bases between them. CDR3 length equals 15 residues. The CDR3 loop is CASSPIGQGDEKLFF. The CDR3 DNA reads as TGTGCCAGCAGCCCCATCGGGCAGGGCGACGAAAAACTGTTTTTT.

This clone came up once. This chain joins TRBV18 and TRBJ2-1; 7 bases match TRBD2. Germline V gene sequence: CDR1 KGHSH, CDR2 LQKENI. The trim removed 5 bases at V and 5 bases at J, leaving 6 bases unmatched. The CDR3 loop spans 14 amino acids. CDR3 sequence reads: CASSTGLGHNEQFF. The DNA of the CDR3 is TGTGCCAGCTCAACAGGACTAGGCCACAATGAGCAGTTCTTC.

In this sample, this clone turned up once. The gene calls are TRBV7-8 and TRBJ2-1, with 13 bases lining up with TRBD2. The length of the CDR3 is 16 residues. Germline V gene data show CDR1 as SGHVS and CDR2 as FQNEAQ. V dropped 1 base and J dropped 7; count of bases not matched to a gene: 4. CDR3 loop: CASSLGTSGRGNEQFF. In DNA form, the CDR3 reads TGTGCCAGCAGCTTAGGGACTAGCGGGAGAGGAAATGAGCAGTTCTTC.

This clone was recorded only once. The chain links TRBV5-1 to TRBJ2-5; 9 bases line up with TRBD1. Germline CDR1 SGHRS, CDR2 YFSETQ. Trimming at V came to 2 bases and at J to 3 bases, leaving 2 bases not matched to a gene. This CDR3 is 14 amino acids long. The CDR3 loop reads CASSFTGGEETQYF. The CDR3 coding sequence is TGCGCCAGCAGCTTCACAGGGGGCGAAGAGACCCAGTACTTC.

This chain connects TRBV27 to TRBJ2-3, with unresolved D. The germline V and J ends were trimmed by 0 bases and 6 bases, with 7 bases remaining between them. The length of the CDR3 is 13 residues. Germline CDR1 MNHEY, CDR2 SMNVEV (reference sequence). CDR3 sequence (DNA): TGTGCCAGCAGTTTATCTCGCGCGGATACGCAGTATTTT. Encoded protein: CASSLSRADTQYF.

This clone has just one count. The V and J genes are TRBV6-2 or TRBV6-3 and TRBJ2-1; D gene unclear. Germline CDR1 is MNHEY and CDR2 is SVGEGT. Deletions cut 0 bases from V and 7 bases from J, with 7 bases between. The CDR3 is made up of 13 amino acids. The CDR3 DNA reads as TGTGCCAGCAGTTACTCGATTCGGAATGAGCAGTTCTTC. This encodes CASSYSIRNEQFF.

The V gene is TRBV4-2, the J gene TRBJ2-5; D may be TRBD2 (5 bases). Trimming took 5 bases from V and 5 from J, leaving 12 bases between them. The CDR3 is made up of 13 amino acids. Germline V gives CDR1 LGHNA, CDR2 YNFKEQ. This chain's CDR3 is CASSAGLGETQYF. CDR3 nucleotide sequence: TGTGCCAGCAGCGCAGGACTGGGGGAGACCCAGTACTTC.

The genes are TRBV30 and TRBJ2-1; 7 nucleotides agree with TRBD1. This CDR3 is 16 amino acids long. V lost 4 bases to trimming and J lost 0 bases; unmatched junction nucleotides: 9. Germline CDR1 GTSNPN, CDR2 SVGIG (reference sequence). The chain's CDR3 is CAWKLQGSHSYNEQFF. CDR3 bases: TGTGCCTGGAAGCTACAGGGGTCTCACTCCTACAATGAGCAGTTCTTC.

CDR3 DNA sequence: TGTGCCAGCTCTCCCGGGACAGGGGATGGCTACACCTTC. It yields the protein CASSPGTGDGYTF. This chain links TRBV5-5 with TRBJ1-2; 10 bases agree with TRBD1. With 7 bases clipped from V and 6 bases from J, the junction kept 6 bases outside the gene matches. The CDR3 is made up of 13 amino acids. CDR1 SGHKS and CDR2 YYEKEE come from the germline V gene (reference sequence).

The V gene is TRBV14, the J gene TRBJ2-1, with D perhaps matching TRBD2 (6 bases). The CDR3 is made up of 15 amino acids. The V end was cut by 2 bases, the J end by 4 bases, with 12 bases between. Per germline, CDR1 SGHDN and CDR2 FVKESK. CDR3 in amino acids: CASSQWGVGYNEQFF. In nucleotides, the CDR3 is TGTGCCAGCAGCCAATGGGGGGTGGGATACAATGAGCAGTTCTTC.

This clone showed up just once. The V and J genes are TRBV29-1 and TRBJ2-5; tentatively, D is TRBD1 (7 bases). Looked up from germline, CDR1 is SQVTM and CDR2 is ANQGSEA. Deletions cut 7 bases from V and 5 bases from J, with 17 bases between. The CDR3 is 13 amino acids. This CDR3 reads CSARGGGRETQYF. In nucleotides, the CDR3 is TGCAGCGCACGCGGAGGGGGCCGGGAGACCCAGTACTTC.

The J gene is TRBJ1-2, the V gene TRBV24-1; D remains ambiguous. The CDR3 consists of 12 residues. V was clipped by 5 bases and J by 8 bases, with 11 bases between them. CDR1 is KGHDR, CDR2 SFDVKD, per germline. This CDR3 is CATSARGVGYTF. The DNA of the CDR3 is TGTGCCACCAGTGCACGAGGTGTCGGCTACACCTTC.

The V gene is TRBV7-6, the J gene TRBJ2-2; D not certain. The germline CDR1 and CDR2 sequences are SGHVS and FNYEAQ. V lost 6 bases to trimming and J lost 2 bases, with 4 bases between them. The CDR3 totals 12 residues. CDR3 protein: CASSPNTGELFF. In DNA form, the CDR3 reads TGTGCCAGCAGTCCTAACACCGGGGAGCTGTTTTTT. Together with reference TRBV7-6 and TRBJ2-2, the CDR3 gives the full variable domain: GAGVSQSPRYKVTKRGQDVALRCDPISGHVSLYWYRQALGQGPEFLTYFNYEAQQDKSGLPNDRFSAERPEGSISTLTIQRTEQRDSAMYRCASSPNTGELFFGEGSRLTVL.

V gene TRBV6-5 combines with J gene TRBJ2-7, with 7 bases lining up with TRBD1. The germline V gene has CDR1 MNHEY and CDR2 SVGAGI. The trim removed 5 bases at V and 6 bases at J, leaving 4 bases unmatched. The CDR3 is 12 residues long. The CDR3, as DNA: TGTGCCAGCAGTAAGACAGGGCCCGAGCAGTACGTC. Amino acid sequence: CASSKTGPEQYV.